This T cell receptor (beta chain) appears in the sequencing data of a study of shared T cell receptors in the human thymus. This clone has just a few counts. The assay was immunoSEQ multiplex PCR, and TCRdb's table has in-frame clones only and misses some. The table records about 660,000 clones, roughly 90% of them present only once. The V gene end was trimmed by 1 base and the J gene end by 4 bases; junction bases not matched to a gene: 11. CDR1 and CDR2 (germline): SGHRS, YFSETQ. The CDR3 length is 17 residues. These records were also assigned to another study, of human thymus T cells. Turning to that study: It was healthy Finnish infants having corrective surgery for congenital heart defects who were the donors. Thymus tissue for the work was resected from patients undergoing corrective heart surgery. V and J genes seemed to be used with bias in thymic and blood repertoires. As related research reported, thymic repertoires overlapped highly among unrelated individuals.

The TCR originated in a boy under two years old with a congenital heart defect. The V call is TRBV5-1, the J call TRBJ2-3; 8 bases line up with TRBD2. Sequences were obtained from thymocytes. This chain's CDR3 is CASSLQGGRRTSDTQYF. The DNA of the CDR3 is TGCGCCAGCAGCTTGCAGGGCGGGAGGCGAACTTCAGATACGCAGTATTTT.